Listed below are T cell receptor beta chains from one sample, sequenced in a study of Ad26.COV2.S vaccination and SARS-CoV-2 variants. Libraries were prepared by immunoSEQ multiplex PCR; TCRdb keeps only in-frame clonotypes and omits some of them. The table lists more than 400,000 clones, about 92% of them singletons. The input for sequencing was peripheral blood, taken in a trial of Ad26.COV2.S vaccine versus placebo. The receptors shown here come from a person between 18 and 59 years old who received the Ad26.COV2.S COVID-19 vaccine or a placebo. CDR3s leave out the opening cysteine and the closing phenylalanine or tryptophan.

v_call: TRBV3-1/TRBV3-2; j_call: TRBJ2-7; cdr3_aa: ASSQAWVGTTYEQY
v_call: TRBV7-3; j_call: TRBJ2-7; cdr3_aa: ASSLGLNYEQY
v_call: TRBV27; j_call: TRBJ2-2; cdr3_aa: ASSFLAGAHTGELF
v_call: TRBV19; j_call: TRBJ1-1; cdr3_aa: ASSIAGQYTEAF
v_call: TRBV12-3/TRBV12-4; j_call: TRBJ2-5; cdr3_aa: ASSFRGGETQY
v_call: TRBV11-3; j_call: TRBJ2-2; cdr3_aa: ASSHRLAGDVGELF
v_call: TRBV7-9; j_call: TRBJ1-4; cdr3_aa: ASSSQGQGGTNEKLF
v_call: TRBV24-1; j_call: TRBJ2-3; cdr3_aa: ATSDFSGQFTDTQY
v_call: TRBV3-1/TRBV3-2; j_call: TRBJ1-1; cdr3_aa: ASSTQTGGIWKTEAF
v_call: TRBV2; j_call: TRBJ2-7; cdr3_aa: ASSEVVREQY
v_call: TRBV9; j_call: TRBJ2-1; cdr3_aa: ASSTRALPTRNEQF
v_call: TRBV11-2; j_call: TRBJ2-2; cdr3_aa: ASSPAYLRNTGELF
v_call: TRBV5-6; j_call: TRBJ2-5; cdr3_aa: ASSLEGTGAWWGETQY
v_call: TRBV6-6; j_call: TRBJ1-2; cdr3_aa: ASSYSRGLVGGYT
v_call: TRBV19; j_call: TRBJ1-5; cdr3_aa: ASSIGNQPQH
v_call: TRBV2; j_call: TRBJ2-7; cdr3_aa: ASSSAGGSGEQY
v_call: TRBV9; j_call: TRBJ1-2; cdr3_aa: ASSTRGGGYT
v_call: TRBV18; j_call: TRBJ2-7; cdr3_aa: ASSPQTSGSYEQY
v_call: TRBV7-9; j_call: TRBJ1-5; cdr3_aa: ASSLRRGQPQH
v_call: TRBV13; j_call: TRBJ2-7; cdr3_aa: ASSLTTGTYEQY
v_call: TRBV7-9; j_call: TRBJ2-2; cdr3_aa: ATPSLDGDTGELF
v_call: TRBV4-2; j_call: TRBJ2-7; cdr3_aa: ASSQPGQVREQY
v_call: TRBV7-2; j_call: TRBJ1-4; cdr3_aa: ASSFSRTGLGKLF
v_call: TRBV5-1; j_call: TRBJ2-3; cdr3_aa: ASSLEGSDTQY
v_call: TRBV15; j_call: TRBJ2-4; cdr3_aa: ATSSSGQGSIQY
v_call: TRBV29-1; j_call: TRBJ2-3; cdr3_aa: SIISALLGDTQY
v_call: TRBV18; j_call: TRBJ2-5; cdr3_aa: ASSRPAGGQETQY
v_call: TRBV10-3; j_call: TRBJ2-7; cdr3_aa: AISGQGGIAYEQY
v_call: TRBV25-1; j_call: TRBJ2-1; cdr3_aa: ASSESSGAFYNEQF
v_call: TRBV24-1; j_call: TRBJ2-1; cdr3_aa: ATSRSGSIDEQF
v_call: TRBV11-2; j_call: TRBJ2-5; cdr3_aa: ASSFGTGTETQY
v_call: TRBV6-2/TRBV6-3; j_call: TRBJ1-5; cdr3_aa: ASSYHNQPQH
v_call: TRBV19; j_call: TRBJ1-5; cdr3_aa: ASSIGSSPTNQPQH
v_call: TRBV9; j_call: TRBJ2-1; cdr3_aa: ASSVAWANNEQF
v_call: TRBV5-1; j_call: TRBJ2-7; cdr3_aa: ASAETSGSYYEQY
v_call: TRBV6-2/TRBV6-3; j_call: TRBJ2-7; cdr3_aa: ASSYFDRPYEQY
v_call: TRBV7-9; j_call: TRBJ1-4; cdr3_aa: ASSHRDMEKLF
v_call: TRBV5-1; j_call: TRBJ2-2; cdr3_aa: ASSRGTEYTGELF
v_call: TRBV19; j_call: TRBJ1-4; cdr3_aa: ASSIGGTANEKLF
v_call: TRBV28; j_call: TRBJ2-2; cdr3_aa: ASSSEPFTGELF
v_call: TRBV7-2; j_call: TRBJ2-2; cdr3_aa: ASSLTAASTGELF
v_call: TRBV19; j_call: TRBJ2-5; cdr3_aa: ASSIRTSGRETQY
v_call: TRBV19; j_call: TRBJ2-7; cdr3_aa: ASSILGTGSYEQY
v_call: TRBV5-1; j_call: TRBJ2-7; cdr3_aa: ASSLGSVGFTYEQY
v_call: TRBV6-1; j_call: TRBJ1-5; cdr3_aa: ASSERGPGIGNQPQH
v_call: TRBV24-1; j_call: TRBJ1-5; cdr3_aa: ATSENRVDQPQH
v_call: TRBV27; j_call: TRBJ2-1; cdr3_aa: ASSLSVRLAANEQF
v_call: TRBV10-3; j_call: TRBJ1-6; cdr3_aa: AISAGNSPLH
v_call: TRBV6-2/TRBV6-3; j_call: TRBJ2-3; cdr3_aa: ASSSPDRISTDTQY
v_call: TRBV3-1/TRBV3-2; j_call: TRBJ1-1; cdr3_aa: ASSQETWGTEAF
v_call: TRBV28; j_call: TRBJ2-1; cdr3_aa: ASSFPWGDEQF
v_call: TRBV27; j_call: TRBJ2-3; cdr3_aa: ASTNPGITDTQY
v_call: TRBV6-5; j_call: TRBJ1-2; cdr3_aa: ASSYSRRHPYGYT
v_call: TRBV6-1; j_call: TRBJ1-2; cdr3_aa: ASSEQDGYYGYT
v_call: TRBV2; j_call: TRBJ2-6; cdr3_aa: ASRGAAPGANVLT